A single sample gave rise to the 26 T cell receptor beta chains below, sequenced in a study of T cell repertoires in cytomegalovirus infection. From the reads, TCRdb called clonotypes with MiXCR, one entry per CDR3 protein. The table shows about 900,000 distinct CDR3 sequences, with roughly 31% occurring only once. Antigen specificity for these receptors is unknown. The specimen was cultured CD8+ T cells from PBMCs, collected from culture after CMV antigen stimulation. These receptors were taken from a human donor in good health (CMV status not recorded). Some clones in this sample may be carry-over from other donors' samples.

Only a few counts were recorded for this clonotype. The chain uses TRBV14 and TRBJ1-1; 7 bases agree with TRBD1. CDR3 length: 13 residues. Germline V gene sequence: CDR1 SGHDN, CDR2 FVKESK. V lost 2 bases and J lost 8; bases outside the gene matches: 5. Written as DNA, the CDR3 is TGTGCCAGCAGCCAATCCGGGACAGAGGAAGCTTTCTTT. Translation gives CASSQSGTEEAFF.

The chain joins TRBV15 to TRBJ2-5, with D perhaps TRBD1 (6 bases). The germline V gene encodes CDR1 LNHNV and CDR2 YYDKDF (reference sequence). Trimming removed 0 bases at V and 5 bases at J, with 13 bases between. The CDR3 extends over 15 amino acids. CDR3 coding DNA: TGTGCCACCAGCAGAGAAGAACAGGGCGGGGAGACCCAGTACTTC. Translation gives CATSREEQGGETQYF.

V usage is TRBV20-1 and J usage is TRBJ1-5; TRBD1 is a possible D gene (5 bases). CDR1 and CDR2 from the germline V gene are DFQATT and SNEGSKA (reference sequence). This CDR3 comprises 16 residues. Trimming took 0 bases from V and 7 from J, leaving 19 bases between them. DNA for the CDR3: TGCAGTGCTAGAGATTGGAGGGGCGTAGGAGAGCAGCCCCAGCATTTT. Its protein is CSARDWRGVGEQPQHF.

This clonotype has a single count. The rearrangement links TRBV7-9 to TRBJ1-1, with D possibly being TRBD1 (5 bases). V was clipped by 1 base and J by 4 bases, with 13 bases between them. Germline V gene sequence: CDR1 SEHNR, CDR2 FQNEAQ (reference sequence). This CDR3 has 15 residues. The CDR3 nucleotides are TGTGCCAGCAGCTTAGACAGGACTCGGGCCACTGAAGCTTTCTTT. Residues: CASSLDRTRATEAFF.

This chain connects TRBV11-2 to TRBJ2-1, with 10 nucleotides matching TRBD2. The CDR3 contains 17 residues. In germline, CDR1 is SGHAT, CDR2 FQNNGV. With V trimmed by 4 bases and J by 3 bases, 9 bases remained unmatched. The CDR3 nucleotides are TGTGCCAGCAGCTACGGGACTAGCGTAAGATTCTACAATGAGCAGTTCTTC. Protein sequence: CASSYGTSVRFYNEQFF.

The chain is built from TRBV9 and TRBJ2-3; D might be TRBD2 (6 bases). The V and J ends lost 7 bases and 1 base respectively, with 19 bases between them. This CDR3 contains 16 residues. The germline V gene has CDR1 SGDLS and CDR2 YYNGEE. The CDR3 sequence is CASSIAGRRGTDTQYF. The CDR3 region has the DNA TGTGCCAGCTCTATCGCGGGGAGGCGGGGCACAGATACGCAGTATTTT. Full variable domain (remainder filled in from reference TRBV9 and TRBJ2-3): DSGVTQTPKHLITATGQRVTLRCSPRSGDLSVYWYQQSLDQGLQFLIQYYNGEERAKGNILERFSAQQFPDLHSELNLSSLELGDSALYFCASSIAGRRGTDTQYFGPGTRLTVL.

This chain joins TRBV12-3 or TRBV12-4 and TRBJ2-7, with TRBD1 identical over 7 bases. This CDR3 has 14 residues. With 1 base clipped from V and 4 bases from J, the junction kept 4 bases outside the gene matches. CDR3 DNA sequence: TGTGCCAGCAGTTTAGAGGGGACAGTGTACGAGCAGTACTTC. Encoded protein: CASSLEGTVYEQYF.

This clonotype was observed a few times. This chain joins TRBV10-3 and TRBJ1-4, with D uncertain. V gave up 6 bases and J gave up 7 bases, with 12 bases separating them. Germline CDR1 and CDR2: ENHRY and SYGVKD. The CDR3 has 13 amino acids. The chain's CDR3 is CAISSNLGEKLFF. CDR3 in DNA: TGTGCCATCAGCAGTAATCTGGGTGAAAAACTGTTTTTT.

This clonotype was seen only a few times. The V gene is TRBV6-1, the J gene TRBJ1-1; D is perhaps TRBD1 (6 bases). CDR1 and CDR2 from the germline V gene are MNHNS and SASEGT. This CDR3 region has 12 residues. This CDR3 is CGTDRQNTEAFF. The CDR3 DNA follows: TGTGGGACGGACAGACAGAACACTGAAGCTTTCTTT.

The chain links TRBV2 to TRBJ2-7; D unclear. In germline, CDR1 is SNHLY, CDR2 FYNNEI. This CDR3 is 12 amino acids long. The germline V and J ends were trimmed by 4 bases and 2 bases, with 6 bases remaining between them. The CDR3 loop is CASSGIAYEQYF. CDR3 coding DNA: TGTGCCAGCAGTGGTATCGCCTACGAGCAGTACTTC. The full variable domain, with the rest looked up from reference TRBV2 and TRBJ2-7, is EPEVTQTPSHQVTQMGQEVILRCVPISNHLYFYWYRQILGQKVEFLVSFYNNEISEKSEIFDDQFSVERPDGSNFTLKIRSTKLEDSAMYFCASSGIAYEQYFGPGTRLTVT.

This clonotype has a count of ten or more. The chain has TRBV11-1 and TRBJ2-1; D might be TRBD1 (6 bases). Trimming cost V 4 bases and J 3 bases, with 13 bases left between them. CDR3 length equals 15 residues. Per germline, CDR1 SGHAT and CDR2 FQDESV (reference sequence). CDR3 amino acids: CASSYSGTHYNEQFF. The DNA of the CDR3 is TGTGCCAGCAGCTATTCCGGGACACACTACAATGAGCAGTTCTTC.

The chain couples TRBV20-1 to TRBJ2-7; a weak D match, TRBD1 (6 bases). Trimming left V 0 bases short and J 1 base short, with 13 bases between. CDR1 is DFQATT, CDR2 SNEGSKA, per germline (reference sequence). The CDR3 contains 15 residues. DNA of the CDR3: TGCAGTGCTAGAGATCGGGCAGGGGCGTCCTACGAGCAGTACGTC. Translating it yields CSARDRAGASYEQYV.

The J gene is TRBJ2-2, the V gene TRBV7-4; D uncertain. The germline gives CDR1 SGHVT, CDR2 SQSDAQ. The CDR3 is made up of 14 amino acids. V lost 1 base and J 4 bases, leaving 7 bases between the germline ends. The CDR3 protein is CASSLDGPTGELFF. Written as DNA, the CDR3 is TGTGCCAGCAGCTTAGATGGCCCCACCGGGGAGCTGTTTTTT.

This chain connects TRBV19 to TRBJ1-5; D ambiguous. Germline CDR1 reads LNHDA; CDR2 reads SQIVND (reference sequence). Trimming left V 5 bases short and J 6 bases short, with 17 bases between. CDR3 length: 15 residues. CDR3: CASSSSIRRTQPQHF. The CDR3 coding sequence is TGTGCCAGTAGTTCGTCGATCAGGCGGACTCAGCCCCAGCATTTT.

In DNA form, the CDR3 reads TGTGCCAGCAGGAACCCGGGTTATGTCTACGAGCAGTACTTC. It is translated as CASRNPGYVYEQYF. The chain carries TRBV6-1 and TRBJ2-7; D is uncertain. CDR3 length: 14 amino acids. Trimming took 6 bases from V and 3 from J, leaving 15 bases between them. Germline V CDR1 and CDR2: MNHNS, SASEGT.

V and J are TRBV2 and TRBJ2-3; D possibly corresponds to TRBD1 (6 bases). V lost 7 bases and J lost 4, with 18 bases in between. Germline V gives CDR1 SNHLY, CDR2 FYNNEI. The CDR3 totals 15 residues. CDR3 sequence: CASIVDLGHADTQYF. For the CDR3, the DNA is TGTGCCAGCATAGTGGATTTGGGACACGCAGATACGCAGTATTTT.

This clonotype has a handful of counts. The rearrangement uses TRBV19 and TRBJ2-5; 9 bases are shared with TRBD1. Germline V gene data show CDR1 as LNHDA and CDR2 as SQIVND (reference sequence). Trimming removed 7 bases from V and 4 bases from J; junction bases left unmatched: 7. The CDR3 sequence is 14 residues long. The CDR3 DNA is TGTGCCAGTATGGACAGGGGAGGGCGAGAGACCCAGTACTTC. Translated, it gives CASMDRGGRETQYF.

This clonotype was seen a few times. This sequence joins TRBV20-1 and TRBJ2-7; tentatively, D is TRBD1 (6 bases). The CDR3 runs to 14 residues. The germline gives CDR1 DFQATT, CDR2 SNEGSKA (reference sequence). V lost 3 bases to trimming and J lost 3 bases, with 15 bases between them. The CDR3 sequence: CSASPGQGLYEQYV. CDR3 sequence (DNA): TGCAGTGCTAGCCCGGGACAAGGGCTCTACGAGCAGTACGTC.

The chain carries TRBV7-8 and TRBJ2-1; D is uncertain. V lost 4 bases to trimming and J lost 10 bases, with 20 bases between them. This CDR3 comprises 15 residues. Per germline, CDR1 SGHVS and CDR2 FQNEAQ. CDR3 region: CASSSSSQILGEQFF. The CDR3 DNA reads as TGTGCCAGCAGCTCCTCATCCCAGATCCTCGGCGAGCAGTTCTTC.

This clonotype has a count of ten or more. This rearrangement joins TRBV15 to TRBJ1-1, with D possibly being TRBD1 (6 bases). The V end lost 6 bases, the J end lost 4 bases, and 18 bases lay between the germline ends. Germline V lookup: CDR1 LNHNV, CDR2 YYDKDF (reference sequence). The CDR3 loop spans 15 amino acids. The CDR3: CATSRDQGLGTEAFF. The CDR3 DNA reads as TGTGCCACCAGTAGGGATCAGGGGCTCGGCACTGAAGCTTTCTTT.

About this clonotype itself: At one end, the junction sequence differs from germline, possibly due to a read error. CDR3 sequence (DNA): TGTACCAGCAGTACGACCGCCGGGGAGCTGTTTTTT. Translated, it gives CTSSTTAGELFF. The chain is built from TRBV12-3 or TRBV12-4 and TRBJ2-2, with D uncertain. This CDR3 has 12 amino acids.

The chain carries TRBV4-1 and TRBJ2-3, with TRBD2 identical over 9 bases. Germline-derived CDR1 and CDR2 are MGHRA and YSYEKL. V gave up 0 bases and J gave up 6 bases; unmatched junction bases: 7. The CDR3 is made up of 16 amino acids. Here the CDR3 reads CASSQDGAGGTDTQYF. DNA for the CDR3: TGCGCCAGCAGCCAAGATGGGGCGGGGGGGACTGATACGCAGTATTTT.

This chain joins TRBV6-6 and TRBJ2-5; the D is unclear. From germline, CDR1 is MNHNY and CDR2 SVGAGI (reference sequence). The CDR3 sequence is 13 residues long. Trimming removed 2 bases at V and 3 bases at J, with 7 bases between. CDR3 bases: TGTGCCAGCAGTTACGCTCCAAAAGAGACCCAGTACTTC. Its translation is CASSYAPKETQYF.

This clonotype turned up a few times. This chain uses TRBV4-1 with TRBJ1-5, with no clear D. The CDR3 is made up of 19 amino acids. The germline V gene encodes CDR1 MGHRA and CDR2 YSYEKL. V gave up 1 base and J gave up 2 bases, with 21 bases separating them. The CDR3 nucleotides read TGCGCCAGCAGCCAAGGTGCTCTTCCGGGTGGCGGTGGCAATCAGCCCCAGCATTTT. Amino acids: CASSQGALPGGGGNQPQHF.

The J gene is TRBJ1-1, the V gene TRBV7-9, with unresolved D. Trimming removed 1 base from V and 3 bases from J, with 9 bases in between. The CDR3 runs 14 residues. CDR1 SEHNR and CDR2 FQNEAQ come from the germline V gene (reference sequence). The CDR3 DNA reads as TGTGCCAGCAGCTTAGAACCTGGGGACACTGAAGCTTTCTTT. Its translation is CASSLEPGDTEAFF.

Only a few counts were recorded for this clonotype. The chain is built from TRBV5-5 and TRBJ1-2, with TRBD1 identical over 9 bases. The CDR3 covers 20 residues. Germline V gives CDR1 SGHKS, CDR2 YYEKEE (reference sequence). V shed 0 bases and J 4 bases; nucleotides not matched to a gene: 19. The CDR3 bases are TGTGCCAGCAGCTTGGGGGGAACATACAGGGGGCGGCCCGTATTCTATGGCTACACCTTC. As protein: CASSLGGTYRGRPVFYGYTF. Looking up the rest from reference TRBV5-5 and TRBJ1-2 gives the full variable domain: DAGVTQSPTHLIKTRGQQVTLRCSPISGHKSVSWYQQVLGQGPQFIFQYYEKEERGRGNFPDRFSARQFPNYSSELNVNALLLGDSALYLCASSLGGTYRGRPVFYGYTFGSGTRLTVV.